This note documents a single T cell receptor (beta chain) sequence. This sample was included in a study of Graves' ophthalmopathy and Graves' hyperthyroidism. The V gene's germline CDR1 is SGDLS and CDR2 YYNGEE. This CDR3 region has 16 residues. The V gene lost 3 bases and the J gene lost 5 bases, with 17 bases spanning the gap. RNA transcripts yielded amplified TCR beta CDR3 regions. A first-round RT-PCR used HTBI primers, followed by a second-round multiplex PCR. TCRdb itself ran the multiplex PCR reads through MiXCR, one entry per CDR3 protein. The table shows around 670,000 distinct CDR3 sequences, with 40% occurring only once.

The TCR sequence derives from an adult man with Graves' ophthalmopathy. Sequencing input: peripheral blood. The chain uses TRBV9 and TRBJ2-2, with a tentative D call TRBD2 (6 bases). CDR3 in amino acids: CASSGTGSKGTGELFF. In DNA form, the CDR3 reads TGTGCCAGCAGCGGCACCGGGAGCAAAGGAACCGGGGAGCTGTTTTTT.